This T cell receptor beta chain was captured by sequencing in a study of T cells in Graves' hyperthyroidism and ophthalmopathy (dated by TCRdb to about 2019). Describing the broader study: Peripheral blood samples were taken at initial diagnosis, before any treatment was given. TCR V-J signatures able to tell the groups apart were searched for in a discovery cohort of approximately 95 patients, of whom 43 had Graves' ophthalmopathy and 57 had stable Graves' hyperthyroidism. An independent validation cohort of fewer than 20 hyperthyroidism patients and 17 patients who later progressed to ophthalmopathy tested prospective prediction of ophthalmopathy. For training and testing, the 95 to 100 patients in the discovery cohort were randomly divided in a 7:3 ratio. In several Graves' hyperthyroidism patients, the study also compared T-cell repertoires from thyroid tissue with T-cell repertoires from blood. After blood sampling, hyperthyroidism patients were treated with methimazole at a starting dose of 30 mg daily, and ophthalmopathy patients were treated with high-dose intravenous methylprednisolone. The paper describes TCR Vbeta CDR3 sequencing of roughly 130 peripheral blood samples, made up of about 41 ophthalmopathy patients, some 76 hyperthyroidism patients and some 17 progressor patients. The paper as a whole reports these results and caveats: In validation, the model predicted progression to ophthalmopathy a median of approximately 6.6 months before onset, with roughly 70% sensitivity and about 72% specificity. No statistical method was used to fix the sample size in advance, and group allocation was not hidden from the investigators. Most expanded thyroid clonotypes (frequency above 0.001) were also detected in blood, a finding suggesting that blood repertoires may reflect thyroid immune responses. A 13 V-J signature model separated ophthalmopathy from stable hyperthyroidism, with 87.88% sensitivity and roughly 82% specificity in cross-validation and 80%/75% in testing.

Stable Graves' hyperthyroidism was defined as no progression to ophthalmopathy during 18 months of follow-up. Hyperthyroidism patients were newly diagnosed, with disease duration under 2 months, and aged 18 to 65 years. Any patient with an uncontrolled infection, another autoimmune disease, pregnancy or lactation was excluded. Diagnoses relied on clinical symptoms, serum thyroxine and TRAb, thyroid ultrasound and orbital computed tomography. PBMCs were isolated from approximately 10 ml of fresh peripheral blood by Ficoll-Paque density gradient centrifugation. Total RNA was extracted using Trizol reagent, and RNA quality was assessed on an Agilent 2100 Bioanalyzer. The TCR beta CDR3 regions were amplified from RNA transcripts. The TCR CDR3 was subjected to a first round of RT-PCR using the HTBI primer set and the Qiagen OneStep RT-PCR kit. Libraries were constructed in a second round of multiplex PCR, after which size selection and purification were carried out. Paired-end sequencing of the libraries was performed with 100 bp reads on an Illumina HiSeq2000. The paper's processing steps were these. Raw data were processed with SOAPnuke, discarding reads with adapters, uncalled bases, mean Phred below 15, or no exact constant-primer or identifier match. High-quality paired reads were merged using COPE v1.2.5, and each unique nucleotide sequence was defined as a clonotype. Clonotypes were aligned to IMGT TRBV, TRBD and TRBJ reference segments using MiTCR v1.1. Analysis was restricted to V-J combinations with a frequency above 0.0001, which covered roughly 99% of repertoires. A TCS score was defined as the ratio of F50 (clonal expansion) to E x V (chaos), with BLOSUM62-based TCRdist applied between CDR3 peptides within each V-J. Welch's t-statistics and random forest reduced 514 V-J features to fewer than 15, which were used in a naive Bayes classifier (R e1071). Using fastp at Q25 and MiXCR, TCRdb reprocessed the public reads and kept productive beta chains. Identical CDR3 protein sequences are pooled into one entry, listed with their most common genes and DNA. The V and J calls shown here were made by TCRdb, not taken from the authors' results. The sample includes some 350,000 distinct CDR3 sequences, with under 20% observed a single time. Around 4% of the sample comes from the top ten.

V is shortened by 3 bases, J by 6 bases, and the region joining them spans 8 bases. CDR1 and CDR2 were assigned from the germline V gene as MDHEN and SYDVKM. There are 13 amino acids in the CDR3, from cysteine to phenylalanine inclusive. The entry retains the CDR3 DNA only, 39 bases that are in frame from base 1. In this sample, this clonotype turned up many times. There is no known antigen for this receptor. Per-base quality was not reported, and no clone a single base away is much larger than it. The source is a woman aged 18-29 years with Graves' hyperthyroidism. Specimen: blood. The sequence joins TRBV28 to TRBJ2-2; no D segment can be confidently identified. The nucleotide sequence reads as follows: TGTGCCAGCAGTTTGCATAGTTCCGGGGAGCTGTTTTTT. Its protein product is CASSLHSSGELFF.